The sample holds a few counts of the clone carrying this TCR beta chain. The antigen remains undetermined. The DNA is left out, because the CDR3 cannot be placed on it with certainty; the CDR3 is given as TCRdb lists it. The source of the sample is a study of shared clonotypes between healthy human individuals. Study outcomes and limitations: Compared with memory subsets, naive subsets generally had larger estimated richness.

Clones were sequenced by immunoSEQ multiplex PCR, and TCRdb holds only the in-frame ones, with some missing. The sample has about 1.1 million clones; around three quarters are singletons. 16 amino acids form the CDR3, both terminal residues included. The chain links TRBV21-1 to TRBJ2-7; the D call TRBD1 from the table was never checked on the DNA. TRBV21-1 is termed a pseudogene. Input material: memory CD4+ T cells from PBMCs. The subset was: CD45RA-negative fraction. The receptor was isolated from a man younger than 30 in good health. Some clones in this sample may be carry-over from other donors' samples. CDR3 region: CASSKGVGQGAYEQYF.